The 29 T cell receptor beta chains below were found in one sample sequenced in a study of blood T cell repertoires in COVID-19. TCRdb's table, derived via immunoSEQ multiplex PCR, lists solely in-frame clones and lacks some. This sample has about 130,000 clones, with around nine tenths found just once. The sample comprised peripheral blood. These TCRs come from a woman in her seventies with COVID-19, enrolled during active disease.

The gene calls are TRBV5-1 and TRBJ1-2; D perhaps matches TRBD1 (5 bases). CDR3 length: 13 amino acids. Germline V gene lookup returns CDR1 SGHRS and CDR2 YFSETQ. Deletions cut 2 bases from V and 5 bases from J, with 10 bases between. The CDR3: CASSFETAYGYTF. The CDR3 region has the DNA TGCGCCAGCAGCTTTGAGACAGCTTATGGCTACACCTTC.

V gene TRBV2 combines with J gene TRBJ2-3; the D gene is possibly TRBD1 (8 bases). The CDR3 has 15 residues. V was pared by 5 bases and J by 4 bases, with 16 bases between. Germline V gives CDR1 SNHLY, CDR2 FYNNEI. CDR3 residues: CASSRKQGGADTQYF. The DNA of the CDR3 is TGTGCCAGCAGTAGGAAACAGGGGGGGGCAGATACGCAGTATTTT.

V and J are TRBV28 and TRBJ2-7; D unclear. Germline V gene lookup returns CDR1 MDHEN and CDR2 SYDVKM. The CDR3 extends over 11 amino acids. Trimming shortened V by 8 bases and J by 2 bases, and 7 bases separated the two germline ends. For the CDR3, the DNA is TGTGCCAGCGTTACTGCCTACGAGCAGTACTTC. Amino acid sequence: CASVTAYEQYF.

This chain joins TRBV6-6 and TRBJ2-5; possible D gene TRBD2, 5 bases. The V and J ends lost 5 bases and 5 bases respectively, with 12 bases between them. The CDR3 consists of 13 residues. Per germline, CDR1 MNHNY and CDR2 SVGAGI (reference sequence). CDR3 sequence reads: CASSPEGSETQYF. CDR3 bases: TGTGCCAGCAGTCCCGAGGGATCGGAGACCCAGTACTTC.

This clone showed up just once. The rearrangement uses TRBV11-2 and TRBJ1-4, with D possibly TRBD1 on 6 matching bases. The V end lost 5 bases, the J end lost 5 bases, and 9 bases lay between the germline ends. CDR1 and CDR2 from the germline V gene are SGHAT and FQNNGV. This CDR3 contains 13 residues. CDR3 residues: CASSKGQNEKLFF. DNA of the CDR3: TGTGCCAGCAGCAAAGGACAGAATGAAAAACTGTTTTTT.

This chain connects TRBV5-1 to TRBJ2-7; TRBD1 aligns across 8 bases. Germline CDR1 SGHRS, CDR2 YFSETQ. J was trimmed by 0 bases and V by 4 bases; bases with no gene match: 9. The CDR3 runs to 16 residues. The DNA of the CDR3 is TGCGCCAGCAGCAACAGAGACAGGGGAGGCTCCTACGAGCAGTACTTC. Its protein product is CASSNRDRGGSYEQYF.

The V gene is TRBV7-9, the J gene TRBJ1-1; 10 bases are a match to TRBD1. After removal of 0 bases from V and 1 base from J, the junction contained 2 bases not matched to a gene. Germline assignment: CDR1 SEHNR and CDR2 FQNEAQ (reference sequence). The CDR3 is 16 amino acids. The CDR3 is CASSLAGTGANTEAFF. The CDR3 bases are TGTGCCAGCAGCTTAGCTGGGACAGGGGCGAACACTGAAGCTTTCTTT.

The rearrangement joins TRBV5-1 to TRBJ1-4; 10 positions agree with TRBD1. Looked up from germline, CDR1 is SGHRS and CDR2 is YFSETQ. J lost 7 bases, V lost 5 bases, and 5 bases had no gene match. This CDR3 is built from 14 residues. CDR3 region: CASRSGTGVEKLFF. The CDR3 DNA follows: TGCGCCAGCAGATCCGGGACAGGGGTTGAAAAACTGTTTTTT.

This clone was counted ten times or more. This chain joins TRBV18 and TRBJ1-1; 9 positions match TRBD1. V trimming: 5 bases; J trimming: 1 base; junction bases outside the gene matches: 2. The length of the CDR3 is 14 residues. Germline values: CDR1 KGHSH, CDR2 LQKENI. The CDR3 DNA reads TGTGCCAGCTCAGAGACAGGGGGGAACACTGAAGCTTTCTTT. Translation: CASSETGGNTEAFF.

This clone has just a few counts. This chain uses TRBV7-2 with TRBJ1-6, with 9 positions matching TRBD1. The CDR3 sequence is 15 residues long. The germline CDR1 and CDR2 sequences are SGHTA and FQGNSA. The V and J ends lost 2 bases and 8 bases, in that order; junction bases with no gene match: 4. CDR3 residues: CASSLYGTGHSPLHF. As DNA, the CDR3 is TGTGCCAGCAGCTTATATGGGACAGGGCATTCACCCCTCCACTTT. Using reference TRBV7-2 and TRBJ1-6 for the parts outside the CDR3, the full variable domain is GAGVSQSPSNKVTEKGKDVELRCDPISGHTALYWYRQSLGQGLEFLIYFQGNSAPDKSGLPSDRFSAERTGGSVSTLTIQRTQQEDSAVYLCASSLYGTGHSPLHFGNGTRLTVT.

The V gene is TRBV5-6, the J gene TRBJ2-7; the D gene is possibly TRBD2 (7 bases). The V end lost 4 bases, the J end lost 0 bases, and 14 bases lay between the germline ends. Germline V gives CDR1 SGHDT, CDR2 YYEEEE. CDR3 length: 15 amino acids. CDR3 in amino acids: CASSGGGENSYEQYF. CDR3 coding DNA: TGTGCCAGCAGCGGAGGGGGGGAGAACTCCTACGAGCAGTACTTC.

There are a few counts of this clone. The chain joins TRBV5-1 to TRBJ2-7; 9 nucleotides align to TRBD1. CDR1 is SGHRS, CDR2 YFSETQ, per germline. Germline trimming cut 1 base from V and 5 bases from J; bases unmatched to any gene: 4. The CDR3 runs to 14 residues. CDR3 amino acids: CASSLTGGGNEQYF. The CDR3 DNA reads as TGCGCCAGCAGCTTGACAGGGGGCGGGAACGAGCAGTACTTC.

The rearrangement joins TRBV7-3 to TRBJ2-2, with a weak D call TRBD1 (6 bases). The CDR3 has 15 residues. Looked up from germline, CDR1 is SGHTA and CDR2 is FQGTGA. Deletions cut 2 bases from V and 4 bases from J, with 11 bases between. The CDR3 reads CASSLGGSGTGELFF. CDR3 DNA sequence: TGTGCCAGCAGCTTAGGGGGCTCGGGCACCGGGGAGCTGTTTTTT.

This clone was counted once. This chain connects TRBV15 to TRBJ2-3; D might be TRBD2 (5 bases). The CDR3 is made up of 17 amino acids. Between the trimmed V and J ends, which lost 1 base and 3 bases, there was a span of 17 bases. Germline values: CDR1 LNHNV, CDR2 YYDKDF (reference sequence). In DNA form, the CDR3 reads TGTGCCACCAGCAGAGGGTTCGGGGTGACCTTTACAGATACGCAGTATTTT. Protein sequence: CATSRGFGVTFTDTQYF. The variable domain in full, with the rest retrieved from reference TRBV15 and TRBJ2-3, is DAMVIQNPRYQVTQFGKPVTLSCSQTLNHNVMYWYQQKSSQAPKLLFHYYDKDFNNEADTPDNFQSRRPNTSFCFLDIRSPGLGDTAMYLCATSRGFGVTFTDTQYFGPGTRLTVL.

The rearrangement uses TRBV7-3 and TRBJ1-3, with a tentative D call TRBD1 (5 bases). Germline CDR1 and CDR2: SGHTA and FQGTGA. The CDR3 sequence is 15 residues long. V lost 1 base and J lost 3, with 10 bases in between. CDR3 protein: CASSLNGGSGNTIYF. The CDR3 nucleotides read TGTGCCAGCAGCTTAAATGGGGGGAGTGGAAACACCATATATTTT.

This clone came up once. CDR3 loop: CASSLAATGGRTEAFF. The CDR3 nucleotides are TGTGCCAGCAGCTTAGCGGCCACAGGGGGAAGGACTGAAGCTTTCTTT. This sequence joins TRBV7-8 and TRBJ1-1; 8 bases align to TRBD1. The CDR3 sequence is 16 residues long. V was pared by 0 bases and J by 5 bases, with 8 bases of the junction left unmatched. The V gene's germline CDR1 is SGHVS and CDR2 FQNEAQ.

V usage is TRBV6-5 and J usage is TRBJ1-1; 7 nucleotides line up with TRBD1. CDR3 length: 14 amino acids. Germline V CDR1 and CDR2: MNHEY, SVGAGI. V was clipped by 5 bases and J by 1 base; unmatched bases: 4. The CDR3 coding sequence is TGTGCCAGCAGTCACAGGGGAGAGAACACTGAAGCTTTCTTT. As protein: CASSHRGENTEAFF.

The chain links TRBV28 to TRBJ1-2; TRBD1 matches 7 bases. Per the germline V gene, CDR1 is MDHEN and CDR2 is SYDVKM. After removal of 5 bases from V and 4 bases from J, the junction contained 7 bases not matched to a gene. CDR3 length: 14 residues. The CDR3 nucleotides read TGTGCCAGCAGTCCTACAGGGGCTAGCTATGGCTACACCTTC. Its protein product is CASSPTGASYGYTF.

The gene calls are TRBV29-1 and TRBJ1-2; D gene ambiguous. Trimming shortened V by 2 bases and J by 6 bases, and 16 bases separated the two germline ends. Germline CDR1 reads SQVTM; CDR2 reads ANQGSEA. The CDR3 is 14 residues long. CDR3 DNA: TGCAGCGTTGAACGAGAGGCAGGACTAAATGGCTACACCTTC. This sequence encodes CSVEREAGLNGYTF.

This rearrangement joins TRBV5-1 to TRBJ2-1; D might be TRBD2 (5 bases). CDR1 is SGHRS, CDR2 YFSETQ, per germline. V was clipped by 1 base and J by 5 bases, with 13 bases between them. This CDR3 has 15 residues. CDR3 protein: CASSLRRESHNEQFF. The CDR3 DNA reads TGCGCCAGCAGCTTGCGACGGGAATCACACAATGAGCAGTTCTTC.

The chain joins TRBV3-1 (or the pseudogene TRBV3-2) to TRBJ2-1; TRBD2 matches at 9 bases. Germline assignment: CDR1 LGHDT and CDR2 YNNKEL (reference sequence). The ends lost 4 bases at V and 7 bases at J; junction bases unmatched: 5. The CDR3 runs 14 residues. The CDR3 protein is CASSPRGGRNEQFF. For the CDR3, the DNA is TGTGCCAGCAGCCCGCGGGGGGGCAGGAATGAGCAGTTCTTC.

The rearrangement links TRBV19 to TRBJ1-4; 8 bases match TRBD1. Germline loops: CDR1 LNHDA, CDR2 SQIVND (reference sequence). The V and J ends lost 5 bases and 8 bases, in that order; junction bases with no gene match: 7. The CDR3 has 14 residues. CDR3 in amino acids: CASSPDRADEKLFF. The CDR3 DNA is TGTGCCAGTAGTCCGGACAGGGCTGACGAAAAACTGTTTTTT.

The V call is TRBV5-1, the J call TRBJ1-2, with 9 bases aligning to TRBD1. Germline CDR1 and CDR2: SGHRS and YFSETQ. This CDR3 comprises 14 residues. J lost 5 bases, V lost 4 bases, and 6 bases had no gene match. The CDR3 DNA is TGCGCCAGCAGCCTTCAGGGGACAGGGTATGGCTACACCTTC. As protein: CASSLQGTGYGYTF.

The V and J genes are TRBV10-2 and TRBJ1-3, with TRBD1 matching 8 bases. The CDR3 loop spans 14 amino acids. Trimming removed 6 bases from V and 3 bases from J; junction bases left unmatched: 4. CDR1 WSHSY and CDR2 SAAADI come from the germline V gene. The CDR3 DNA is TGCGCCAGCAGCAGGGGGCTCGATGGAAACACCATATATTTT. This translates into CASSRGLDGNTIYF.

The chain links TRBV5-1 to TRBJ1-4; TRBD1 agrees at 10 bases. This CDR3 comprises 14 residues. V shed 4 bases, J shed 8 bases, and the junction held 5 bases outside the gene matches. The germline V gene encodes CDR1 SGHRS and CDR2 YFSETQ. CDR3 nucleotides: TGCGCCAGCAGCCCCGGGACAGGGGTAGAAAAACTGTTTTTT. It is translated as CASSPGTGVEKLFF. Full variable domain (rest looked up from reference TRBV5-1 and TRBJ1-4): KAGVTQTPRYLIKTRGQQVTLSCSPISGHRSVSWYQQTPGQGLQFLFEYFSETQRNKGNFPGRFSGRQFSNSRSEMNVSTLELGDSALYLCASSPGTGVEKLFFGSGTQLSVL.

The CDR3 DNA sequence: TGTGCCAGCAGACGAACCGGGACACCGAATGAAAAACTGTTTTTT. Translation gives CASRRTGTPNEKLFF. The V call is TRBV6-6, the J call TRBJ1-4; D may be TRBD1 (6 bases). CDR1 is MNHNY, CDR2 SVGAGI, per germline (reference sequence). CDR3 length: 15 amino acids. Trimming cost V 6 bases and J 5 bases, with 16 bases left between them.

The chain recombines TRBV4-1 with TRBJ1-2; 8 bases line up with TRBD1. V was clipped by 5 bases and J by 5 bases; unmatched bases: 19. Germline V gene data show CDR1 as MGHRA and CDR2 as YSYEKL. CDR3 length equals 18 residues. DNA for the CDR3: TGCGCCAGCAGCGACGGGACAGGTCTCACACCAGAAGGGTATGGCTACACCTTC. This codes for CASSDGTGLTPEGYGYTF.

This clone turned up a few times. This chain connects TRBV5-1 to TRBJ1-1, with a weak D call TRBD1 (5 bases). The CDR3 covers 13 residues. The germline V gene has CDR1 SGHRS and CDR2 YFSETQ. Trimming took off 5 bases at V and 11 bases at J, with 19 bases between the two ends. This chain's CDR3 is CASSVGAGGWAFF. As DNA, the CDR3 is TGCGCCAGCAGTGTTGGGGCCGGGGGTTGGGCTTTCTTT.

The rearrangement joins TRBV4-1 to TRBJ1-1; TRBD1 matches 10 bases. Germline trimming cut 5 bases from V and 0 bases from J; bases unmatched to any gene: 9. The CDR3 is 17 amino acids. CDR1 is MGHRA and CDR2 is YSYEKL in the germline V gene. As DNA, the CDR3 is TGCGCCAGCAGCAAGCCGGGACAGGGGTCCATGAACACTGAAGCTTTCTTT. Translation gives CASSKPGQGSMNTEAFF.